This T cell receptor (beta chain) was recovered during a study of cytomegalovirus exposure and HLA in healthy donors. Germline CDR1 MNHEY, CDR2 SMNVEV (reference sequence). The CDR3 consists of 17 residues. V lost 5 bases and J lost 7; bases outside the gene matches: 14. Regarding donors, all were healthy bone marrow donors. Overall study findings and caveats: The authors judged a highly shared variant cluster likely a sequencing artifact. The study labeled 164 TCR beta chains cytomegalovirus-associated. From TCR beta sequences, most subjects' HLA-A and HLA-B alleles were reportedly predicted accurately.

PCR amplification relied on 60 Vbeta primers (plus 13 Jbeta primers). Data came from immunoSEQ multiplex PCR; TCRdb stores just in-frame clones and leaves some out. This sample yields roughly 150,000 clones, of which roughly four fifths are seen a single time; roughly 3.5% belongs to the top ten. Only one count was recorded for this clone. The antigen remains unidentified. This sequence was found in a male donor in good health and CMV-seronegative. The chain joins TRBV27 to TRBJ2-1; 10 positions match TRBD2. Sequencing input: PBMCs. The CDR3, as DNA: TGTGCCAGCAGTACCCTACAAGCGGGAGGGCCTTATAATGAGCAGTTCTTC. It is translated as CASSTLQAGGPYNEQFF.